One and the same sample provided the 28 T cell receptor beta chains below, sequenced in a study of blood T cells in healthy people across ages. With a J-beta primer mix and a sample-barcoded 5' primer, a second PCR ran about 7 to 12 cycles. TCRdb called the 5' RACE reads again in MiXCR, with one record for every CDR3 protein. The sample yields about 760,000 distinct CDR3 sequences, 25% seen once. The same sample was also used in a study of T cells of mothers and their children.

The sequenced sample consisted of blood. The receptor source for this set is a boy younger than 18 in good health.

The chain couples TRBV11-2 to TRBJ2-1; 13 nucleotides match TRBD2. V was clipped by 0 bases and J by 0 bases; unmatched bases: 17. Germline CDR1 is SGHAT and CDR2 is FQNNGV. This CDR3 comprises 23 residues. The CDR3 protein is CASSLDLMFPGLAGVSSYNEQFF. The CDR3 region has the DNA TGTGCCAGCAGCTTAGATCTCATGTTTCCTGGACTAGCGGGAGTTAGCTCCTACAATGAGCAGTTCTTC.

This clonotype was observed at least ten times. The chain has TRBV20-1 and TRBJ1-4; D remains ambiguous. The CDR3 length is 11 residues. In germline, CDR1 is DFQATT, CDR2 SNEGSKA (reference sequence). Trimming left V 7 bases short and J 8 bases short, with 11 bases between. The DNA of the CDR3 is TGCAGTGGGGAGGGTAACGAAAAACTGTTTTTT. Its protein product is CSGEGNEKLFF.

The chain has TRBV18 and TRBJ1-1, with TRBD1 identical over 7 bases. This CDR3 is built from 16 residues. V shed 1 base, J shed 3 bases, and the junction held 8 bases outside the gene matches. Germline values: CDR1 KGHSH, CDR2 LQKENI. CDR3 sequence reads: CASSPREQGPDTEAFF. The CDR3 DNA reads TGTGCCAGCTCACCACGAGAACAGGGGCCCGACACTGAAGCTTTCTTT.

The chain recombines TRBV20-1 with TRBJ2-5, with 12 positions matching TRBD2. V shed 5 bases and J 5 bases; nucleotides not matched to a gene: 9. The germline V gene has CDR1 DFQATT and CDR2 SNEGSKA (reference sequence). The CDR3 is 15 amino acids. The CDR3 sequence is CSASGLAGTGETQYF. CDR3 nucleotides: TGCAGTGCTTCTGGACTAGCGGGAACGGGGGAGACCCAGTACTTC.

This clonotype came up a few times. The chain uses TRBV12-3 or TRBV12-4 and TRBJ2-2; D is unclear. Between the trimmed V and J ends, which lost 6 bases and 6 bases, there was a span of 14 bases. The CDR3 is made up of 14 amino acids. The CDR3 loop reads CASSSPVGPGELFF. DNA of the CDR3: TGTGCCAGCAGCTCCCCAGTCGGTCCCGGGGAGCTGTTTTTT.

The CDR3 protein is CSVEADGVMEGYTF. CDR3 bases: TGCAGCGTTGAAGCAGACGGGGTTATGGAAGGCTACACCTTC. The chain is built from TRBV29-1 and TRBJ1-2; D is uncertain. V was trimmed by 1 base and J by 8 bases, leaving 17 bases between them. The CDR3 runs to 14 residues. Germline lookup yields CDR1 SQVTM and CDR2 ANQGSEA. The entire variable domain, with the rest obtained from reference TRBV29-1 and TRBJ1-2, is as follows: SAVISQKPSRDICQRGTSLTIQCQVDSQVTMMFWYRQQPGQSLTLIATANQGSEATYESGFVIDKFPISRPNLTFSTLTVSNMSPEDSSIYLCSVEADGVMEGYTFGSGTRLTVV.

The V gene is TRBV12-3 or TRBV12-4, the J gene TRBJ2-5; 16 positions match TRBD2. V lost 0 bases and J lost 3; bases outside the gene matches: 4. The CDR3 contains 18 residues. CDR3 residues: CASSLAGLAGGREETQYF. The CDR3 region has the DNA TGTGCCAGCAGTTTAGCGGGACTAGCGGGAGGGCGAGAAGAGACCCAGTACTTC.

This clonotype was detected only a few times. The chain carries TRBV7-9 and TRBJ2-3; D may be TRBD1 (5 bases). Germline V gene lookup returns CDR1 SEHNR and CDR2 FQNEAQ (reference sequence). Trimming pared 4 bases from V and 4 bases from J, leaving 15 bases between. The CDR3 spans 15 residues. For the CDR3, the DNA is TGTGCCAGCAGCTCCCACTCGTCACAGGCAGATACGCAGTATTTT. This gives the protein CASSSHSSQADTQYF.

This clonotype was counted between two and nine times. The genes are TRBV7-2 and TRBJ1-1; no clear D gene. The CDR3 consists of 15 residues. Trimming removed 5 bases from V and 6 bases from J, with 19 bases in between. Germline V CDR1 and CDR2: SGHTA, FQGNSA. The CDR3 here is CASSPTPGRWPEAFF. CDR3 in DNA: TGTGCCAGCAGCCCCACACCGGGGAGATGGCCTGAAGCTTTCTTT.

The chain uses TRBV14 and TRBJ2-5, with D perhaps matching TRBD2 (6 bases). The ends were cut back, 1 base at V and 2 bases at J, with 14 bases in the middle. The CDR3 consists of 16 residues. Germline lookup yields CDR1 SGHDN and CDR2 FVKESK. The CDR3 loop is CASSQGLAVTQETQYF. CDR3 coding DNA: TGTGCCAGCAGCCAAGGATTAGCGGTAACTCAAGAGACCCAGTACTTC.

This sequence joins TRBV29-1 and TRBJ2-2; D gene ambiguous. V was shortened by 7 bases and J by 5 bases, with 11 bases between the two germline ends. The V gene's germline CDR1 is SQVTM and CDR2 ANQGSEA. The CDR3 spans 12 residues. CDR3 residues: CSAPEVTGELFF. The CDR3 coding sequence is TGCAGCGCCCCAGAGGTGACCGGGGAGCTGTTTTTT.

This clonotype was counted only a few times. The CDR3 bases are TGTGCCAGCAGTCCAGGGACTAGCGGGAGTTTAGCGCTCAATGAGCAGTTCTTC. Protein product: CASSPGTSGSLALNEQFF. The J gene is TRBJ2-1, the V gene TRBV27; 14 nucleotides agree with TRBD2. This CDR3 has 18 residues. V lost 5 bases, J lost 6 bases, and 12 bases stayed unmatched. Germline V gene data show CDR1 as MNHEY and CDR2 as SMNVEV (reference sequence).

This sequence joins TRBV7-9 and TRBJ1-2, with 9 bases aligning to TRBD1. Unmatched junction bases numbered 9, after V lost 4 bases and J lost 6 bases. CDR3 size: 15 residues. Germline CDR1 and CDR2: SEHNR and FQNEAQ (reference sequence). The CDR3 loop is CASSSGQGISHGYTF. CDR3 DNA: TGTGCCAGCAGCTCAGGACAGGGGATTAGTCATGGCTACACCTTC.

This clonotype has at least ten counts. The CDR3, as DNA: TGTGCCAGCTCGCCAATTGGAGAGACCCAGTACTTC. Its protein product is CASSPIGETQYF. The chain employs TRBV18 and TRBJ2-5; unclear D gene. The CDR3 has 12 amino acids. The ends were cut back, 6 bases at V and 4 bases at J, with 9 bases in the middle. Germline V gene sequence: CDR1 KGHSH, CDR2 LQKENI.

This clonotype was picked up a small number of times. The J gene is TRBJ2-1, the V gene TRBV24-1; D perhaps matches TRBD1 (6 bases). Germline V CDR1 and CDR2: KGHDR, SFDVKD. The CDR3 has 16 amino acids. Between the trimmed V and J ends, which lost 4 bases and 0 bases, there was a span of 12 bases. Here the CDR3 DNA reads TGTGCCACCAGTGACTCAGGGGTGAGCTCCTACAATGAGCAGTTCTTC. It is translated as CATSDSGVSSYNEQFF.

This clonotype was seen a few times. J is TRBJ1-6 and V is TRBV20-1, with D maybe TRBD1 (5 bases). V shed 2 bases and J shed 7 bases, with 15 bases lying between them. CDR3 length: 15 residues. Germline CDR1 is DFQATT and CDR2 is SNEGSKA (reference sequence). The CDR3 region has the DNA TGCAGTGCTAGAATTTCGGGCAGGGAAAATTCACCCCTCCACTTT. It codes for CSARISGRENSPLHF.

The chain joins TRBV28 to TRBJ2-1, with 7 bases that match TRBD1. This CDR3 is built from 15 residues. Germline V CDR1 and CDR2: MDHEN, SYDVKM. J lost 0 bases, V lost 6 bases, and 5 bases had no gene match. In DNA, the CDR3 is TGTGCCAGCAGAGGGGACAGCTTCTCCTACAATGAGCAGTTCTTC. This translates into CASRGDSFSYNEQFF.

This rearrangement joins TRBV27 to TRBJ2-1; the D is unclear. In germline, CDR1 is MNHEY, CDR2 SMNVEV (reference sequence). This CDR3 has 15 residues. The V and J ends lost 0 bases and 4 bases respectively, with 10 bases between them. CDR3 coding DNA: TGTGCCAGCAGTTTATCCGGTTCCCTTTACAATGAGCAGTTCTTC. The encoded protein is CASSLSGSLYNEQFF.

The chain combines TRBV2 with TRBJ2-7; either TRBD1 or TRBD2 may fit D (5 bases each). The germline CDR1 and CDR2 sequences are SNHLY and FYNNEI. Between the trimmed V and J ends, which lost 3 bases and 2 bases, there was a span of 17 bases. There are 16 residues in the CDR3. This chain's CDR3 is CASSDGVGDPTYEQYF. The CDR3 DNA reads TGTGCCAGCAGTGACGGTGTGGGGGACCCTACCTACGAGCAGTACTTC. Variable domain in full (rest from reference TRBV2 and TRBJ2-7): EPEVTQTPSHQVTQMGQEVILRCVPISNHLYFYWYRQILGQKVEFLVSFYNNEISEKSEIFDDQFSVERPDGSNFTLKIRSTKLEDSAMYFCASSDGVGDPTYEQYFGPGTRLTVT.

This clonotype was counted a few times. This chain connects TRBV7-2 to TRBJ2-1; D ambiguous. CDR1 SGHTA and CDR2 FQGNSA come from the germline V gene. The germline V and J ends were trimmed by 10 bases and 0 bases, with 10 bases remaining between them. CDR3 size: 13 residues. For the CDR3, the DNA is TGTGCCATCGCGCTAAGCTCCTACAATGAGCAGTTCTTC. This encodes CAIALSSYNEQFF. The complete variable domain, with remaining parts taken from reference TRBV7-2 and TRBJ2-1, reads GAGVSQSPSNKVTEKGKDVELRCDPISGHTALYWYRQSLGQGLEFLIYFQGNSAPDKSGLPSDRFSAERTGGSVSTLTIQRTQQEDSAVYLCAIALSSYNEQFFGPGTRLTVL.

The CDR3 bases are TGTGCCAGCAGCTTAGCGACAGGCATTACCTACGAGCAGTACTTC. Protein product: CASSLATGITYEQYF. The V call is TRBV7-9, the J call TRBJ2-7, with TRBD1 as a possible D gene (6 bases). Trimming cost V 0 bases and J 2 bases, with 11 bases left between them. CDR1 is SEHNR, CDR2 FQNEAQ, per germline (reference sequence). CDR3 length equals 15 residues.

The chain combines TRBV11-2 with TRBJ2-5; 9 bases line up with TRBD1. CDR3 length: 14 residues. V lost 6 bases, J lost 5 bases, and 7 bases stayed unmatched. Looked up from germline, CDR1 is SGHAT and CDR2 is FQNNGV. The CDR3 here is CASSLQGAMETQYF. CDR3 coding DNA: TGTGCCAGCAGTCTACAGGGGGCCATGGAGACCCAGTACTTC.

V is TRBV29-1 and J is TRBJ2-7; D is unresolved. The J call could be wrong; TRBJ2-1 is a better fit for the DNA end. From germline, CDR1 is SQVTM and CDR2 ANQGSEA. CDR3 length equals 12 residues. The CDR3 loop is CSGVSVYNEQFF. The CDR3 DNA follows: TGCAGCGGTGTATCCGTTTACAATGAGCAGTTCTTC.

The chain uses TRBV29-1 and TRBJ2-1; unclear D gene. The germline gives CDR1 SQVTM, CDR2 ANQGSEA. The CDR3 covers 13 residues. The germline V and J ends were trimmed by 4 bases and 2 bases, with 9 bases remaining between them. CDR3 protein: CSVAGLPYNEQFF. The DNA of the CDR3 is TGCAGCGTTGCCGGGCTTCCCTACAATGAGCAGTTCTTC.

This chain links TRBV13 with TRBJ1-1, with D maybe TRBD1 (5 bases). Germline V CDR1 and CDR2: PRHDT, FYEKMQ (reference sequence). Trimming took 3 bases from V and 2 from J, leaving 13 bases between them. CDR3 size: 15 residues. The chain's CDR3 is CASSLIEGPNTEAFF. Written as DNA, the CDR3 is TGTGCCAGCAGCTTGATTGAGGGGCCTAACACTGAAGCTTTCTTT.

This clonotype has a count of ten or more. The chain links TRBV6-4 to TRBJ2-3; 10 nucleotides match TRBD1. CDR3 size: 15 residues. With V trimmed by 4 bases and J by 1 base, 2 bases remained unmatched. Germline-derived CDR1 and CDR2 are MRHNA and SNTAGT. The CDR3 coding sequence is TGTGCCAGCAGTGCCGGGACAGGGGGCACAGATACGCAGTATTTT. Translating gives CASSAGTGGTDTQYF.

J is TRBJ2-1 and V is TRBV27, with TRBD2 as a possible D gene (6 bases). The germline gives CDR1 MNHEY, CDR2 SMNVEV (reference sequence). V was trimmed by 2 bases and J by 7 bases, leaving 9 bases between them. The CDR3 runs to 13 residues. The CDR3 nucleotides read TGTGCCAGCAGTTTAATGGCGGGGAATGAGCAGTTCTTC. It translates to CASSLMAGNEQFF.

This clonotype was counted between two and nine times. V and J are TRBV6-6 and TRBJ2-1; 8 positions agree with TRBD2. J gave up 10 bases and V 7 bases, and 12 bases lay outside the gene matches. CDR1 MNHNY and CDR2 SVGAGI come from the germline V gene (reference sequence). The CDR3 totals 14 residues. CDR3 sequence reads: CASIPSGRGVEQFF. CDR3 coding DNA: TGTGCCAGCATTCCCAGCGGGAGAGGTGTGGAGCAGTTCTTC.